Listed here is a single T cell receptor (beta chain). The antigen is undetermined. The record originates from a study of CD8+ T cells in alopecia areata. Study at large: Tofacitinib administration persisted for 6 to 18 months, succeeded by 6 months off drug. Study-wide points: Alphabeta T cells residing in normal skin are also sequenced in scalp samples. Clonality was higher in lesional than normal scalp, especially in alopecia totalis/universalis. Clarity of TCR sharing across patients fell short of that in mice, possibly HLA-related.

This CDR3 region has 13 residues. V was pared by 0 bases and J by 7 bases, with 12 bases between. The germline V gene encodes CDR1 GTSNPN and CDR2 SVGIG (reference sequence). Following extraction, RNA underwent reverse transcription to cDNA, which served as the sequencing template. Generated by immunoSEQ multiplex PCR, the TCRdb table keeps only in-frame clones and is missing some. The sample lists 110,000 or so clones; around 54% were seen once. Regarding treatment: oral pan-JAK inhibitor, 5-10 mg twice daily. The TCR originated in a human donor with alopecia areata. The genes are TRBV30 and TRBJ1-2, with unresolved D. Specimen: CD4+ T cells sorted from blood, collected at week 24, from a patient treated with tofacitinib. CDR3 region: CAWSVRAGTGYTF. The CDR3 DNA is TGTGCCTGGAGTGTAAGGGCAGGTACTGGCTACACCTTC.